This is a list of T cell receptor beta chains from one sample in a study of T cell responses to AZD1222 COVID-19 vaccine. The repertoire was sequenced with immunoSEQ multiplex PCR; TCRdb's copy has only in-frame clones and lacks some. Altogether approximately 150,000 clones are present, 85% to 95% being singletons, with the ten largest covering 4.5% to 5.5%. The sample consisted of peripheral blood, taken on day 0 of AZD1222 vaccination. These receptors were taken from an adult in good health. Both conserved end residues are part of each CDR3. D genes are given only for firm matches. Clone sizes are given selectively: once, few, many, or a class where the clone is expanded.

>TRBJ2-4|NA|NA|TRBV6-5
TGTGCCAGCAGCCAGACAGAGTTAGCCAAAAACATTCAGTACTTC
CASSQTELAKNIQYF
>TRBJ2-7|NA|NA|TRBV30
TGTGCCTGGAGTGTACACCCAAGGGGGACCTACGAGCAGTACTTC
CAWSVHPRGTYEQYF
>TRBJ2-1|TRBD2|NA|TRBV15
TGTGCCACCAGCAGACTAGCGGGGAGGAATGAGCAGTTCTTC
CATSRLAGRNEQFF
>TRBJ2-2|NA|NA|TRBV10-3
TGTGCCATCAGCGGGAGCACCGGGGAGCTGTTTTTT
CAISGSTGELFF
>TRBJ1-1|TRBD1|NA|TRBV6-4
TGTGCCACCAAGCTATCCGGGACAGGCCTCTTT
CATKLSGTGLF
>TRBJ2-7|TRBD1|NA|TRBV20-1
TGCAGTGCTAGAGGACCGGGACAGGAATACTTC
CSARGPGQEYF
>TRBJ2-7|NA|NA|TRBV12-3/TRBV12-4
TGTGCCAGCTCCCTAGGAGGGATCTACGAGCAGTACTTC
CASSLGGIYEQYF
>TRBJ2-1|TRBD2|NA|TRBV5-4
TGTGCCAGCAGCGCCCCCGGGACGGCTTGGGGCGGGAGGGCCGATGAGCAGTTCTTC
CASSAPGTAWGGRADEQFF
>TRBJ2-7|NA|NA|TRBV15
TGTGCCACCAGCAAAGGGACATTTTCAGAGGAGCAGTACTTC
CATSKGTFSEEQYF
>TRBJ1-2|NA|few|TRBV4-2
TGTGCCAGCAGCCAAGATGTAGGGTATGGCTACACCTTC
CASSQDVGYGYTF
>TRBJ2-7|TRBD2|NA|TRBV11-2
TGTGCCAGCAACCCCCTGACTAGCGGGGGGGTGCGAGGCGAGCAGTACTTC
CASNPLTSGGVRGEQYF
>TRBJ1-5|NA|NA|TRBV3-1/TRBV3-2
TGTGCCAGCAGCCAAGATGCGAGGGTTCAGCCCCAGCATTTT
CASSQDARVQPQHF
>TRBJ2-1|TRBD2|NA|TRBV10-2
TGCGCCAGCAAGGGCACTAGCGGGAGAAACAATGAGCAGTTCTTC
CASKGTSGRNNEQFF
>TRBJ1-4|NA|NA|TRBV5-4
TGTGCCAGCAGCTTGGGGCCCGGAGGTTCAGCAACTAATGAAAAACTGTTTTTT
CASSLGPGGSATNEKLFF
>TRBJ2-2|NA|NA|TRBV9
TGTGCCAGCAGCGTAGAAGCAGGGATGGGCACCGGGGAGCTGTTTTTT
CASSVEAGMGTGELFF
>TRBJ1-2|NA|NA|TRBV6-5
TGTGCCAGCAGACTAGCTTGGAGTGGGGACTATGGCTACACCTTC
CASRLAWSGDYGYTF
>TRBJ1-2|NA|NA|TRBV20-1
TGCAGTGCTGGCGGACTGCCTGGCTACACCTTC
CSAGGLPGYTF
>TRBJ1-2|NA|NA|TRBV13
TGTGCCAGCAGCAGACAGAACTATGGCTACACCTTC
CASSRQNYGYTF
>TRBJ2-7|TRBD2|NA|TRBV4-2
TGTGCCAGCAGCCCTCTAGCGGCCCAACAAGCGACCGAGCAGTACTTC
CASSPLAAQQATEQYF
>TRBJ2-4|NA|NA|TRBV21-1
TGTGCCAGCAGCAAACCCGAGCGGGAAGATCCCAAAAACATTCAGTACTTC
CASSKPEREDPKNIQYF
>TRBJ2-5|NA|NA|TRBV20-1
TGCAGTGCTATCTTCGAGACCCAGTACTTC
CSAIFETQYF
>TRBJ1-5|NA|once|TRBV19
TGTGCCAGTCGTGGGATGTACAATCAGCCCCAGCATTTT
CASRGMYNQPQHF
>TRBJ2-5|TRBD1|NA|TRBV2
TGTGCCAGCACCCTACATCAGGGGGCTACGGAGACCCAGTACTTC
CASTLHQGATETQYF
>TRBJ1-3|NA|few|TRBV6-5
TGTGCCAGCAGTCGAACGGCCGGAAACACCATATATTTT
CASSRTAGNTIYF
>TRBJ2-7|NA|NA|TRBV18
TGTGCCAGCTCACCGGACTATTCCGAGCAGTACTTC
CASSPDYSEQYF
>TRBJ2-7|TRBD2|NA|TRBV27
TGTGCCAGCAGCCTAGCCAGGACTAGCGGGAGATACGAGCAGTACTTC
CASSLARTSGRYEQYF
>TRBJ1-2|NA|NA|TRBV7-9
TGTGCCAGCAGCCTAGACGGTTCGAATAACTATGGCTACACCTTC
CASSLDGSNNYGYTF
>TRBJ1-2|NA|NA|TRBV7-8
TGTGCCAGCAGCCGAGATCTACAGGGACCTTCTAGGGGCTACACCTTC
CASSRDLQGPSRGYTF
>TRBJ2-7|TRBD1|NA|TRBV7-9
TGTGCCAGCAGCTTAACAGGGGCCTCCTACGAGCAGTACTTC
CASSLTGASYEQYF
>TRBJ1-2|NA|NA|TRBV24-1
TGTGCCACCAGTGATTCGGACGGCCGCTATGGCTACACCTTC
CATSDSDGRYGYTF
>TRBJ2-7|NA|once|TRBV28
TGTGCCAGCAGTTCCACTAGGAGGGAGCAGTACTTC
CASSSTRREQYF
>TRBJ1-2|NA|NA|TRBV18
TGTGCCAGCTCACCCGGACAGACCACTTACTATGGCTACACCTTC
CASSPGQTTYYGYTF
>TRBJ1-1|TRBD1|NA|TRBV6-5
TGTGCCAGCAGGCCCACAGGGGGCACTGAAGCTTTCTTT
CASRPTGGTEAFF
>TRBJ2-2|TRBD2|NA|TRBV7-8
TGTGCCAGCGTTTACAGCGGGACCACCGGGGAGCTGTTTTTT
CASVYSGTTGELFF
>TRBJ2-5|TRBD1|NA|TRBV9
TGTGCCAGCAGCGTAGCAGGGGGCCAAGGGACCCAGTACTTC
CASSVAGGQGTQYF